This paragraph covers one T cell receptor beta chain sequence. Its antigen is unknown. A read error is possible here, since a much larger clone lies one base away. V loses 4 bases of germline sequence and J loses 12 bases, and the interval between the two ends is 19 bases. Taken from the germline V gene (reference sequence), the CDR1 and CDR2 loops are WNHNN and SYGVQD. The CDR3 contains 14 residues, cysteine and phenylalanine counted. CDR3 DNA only is kept here, 42 bases in frame from base 1. Libraries were prepared through 5' RACE. The reads were generated on an Illumina HiSeq 2500. The second PCR ran for roughly 7 to 12 cycles and used a J-beta primer mix along with a sample-barcoded 5' primer. Each TCR beta cDNA molecule received a unique molecular identifier from a template-switch 5' adaptor carrying 12 random nucleotides. Each sample yielded at least 3 million CDR3-containing paired-end reads. First-strand cDNA was synthesized from all RNA with the Mint cDNA synthesis kit, primed by a TRBC-specific oligonucleotide. Following uracil-DNA glycosylase treatment, all cDNA underwent a first 18-cycle PCR with the universal primers M1SS and BC2_uni_R. On the authors' methods: Each sample was normalized by randomly selecting 1 million high-quality reads, each carrying a distinct molecular identifier. Reads sharing molecular identifiers were discarded rather than binned into consensus sequences. MiTCR, with a Q25 quality threshold and the strictest error-elimination algorithm, was used for CDR3 identification, clonotype clustering and error correction. A nonparametric unseen species model using Euler transformation provided a lower-bound estimate of total TCR beta diversity. Starting from the raw public reads, TCRdb applied fastp trimming at Q25, assembled clones with MiXCR and retained in-frame beta chains. Each entry merges the rows of one CDR3 protein and shows their most common DNA and genes. The V and J calls reflect TCRdb's pipeline rather than the authors' work. The sample profile shows 1.5 million to 2 million distinct CDR3 sequences; 28% of them were found once. In total, the top ten clones hold roughly 8.2% of the sample.

The record originates from a study of blood T cells in healthy people across ages (dated by TCRdb to between 2014 and 2016). General notes on the study: Template switching captured roughly one uniquely barcoded TCR beta cDNA molecule per two T cells in model experiments. The study measured age-related changes in TCR beta repertoire diversity using deep sequencing normalized with unique cDNA molecular identifiers. Donors of different ages were randomly distributed across sequencing lanes to avoid experimental bias. For two donors (one aged 18 to 30 and one aged 80 or older), the study analyzed two additional independent replicas of 1 million unique cDNA reads from the same blood draw. Four age groups were formed from the donors: young (average about 16 years), middle-aged (around 39), aged (roughly 58) and long-lived (around 82).

Study-level results and caveats: Because profiling used bulk unsorted PBMCs, naive and antigen-experienced compartments could not be compared conclusively. Observed TCR beta diversity per million T cells fell roughly linearly with age, and a significant reduction was already apparent by age around 36. There was a strong correlation between observed TCR beta diversity and the percentage of naive T cells measured by flow cytometry. The long-lived group showed more naive CD4+ T cells, fewer expanded clones and increased TCR diversity than the aged group, suggesting age selection. Because the CMV infection status of the donors was unknown, age-related changes in expanded clonotypes may potentially have been confounded. Estimates of total diversity based on one million sequenced T cells were considered lower bounds and underestimates.

The roughly 39 donors, aged 6 to 90 years, were systemically healthy Caucasian individuals from Russia. Roughly 11 milliliters of peripheral blood were drawn from each donor into EDTA-treated Vacutainer tubes. Ficoll-Paque density-gradient centrifugation was used to isolate PBMCs, with at least 6.5 million per sample. Trizol reagent was used to extract total RNA from PBMCs, with at least 5 micrograms per sample. For every donor, an aliquot of PBMCs went through flow cytometry to measure the percentages of naive CD45RAhigh/CD27high T cells. This sequence originates from a woman in her twenties or thirties in good health. The chain is assembled from TRBV10-1 and TRBJ2-4; no D gene can be assigned with confidence. Sequenced material: blood. CDR3 reads: CASSVSQVPYDQYF. The nucleotides are TGCGCCAGCAGTGTATCCCAGGTCCCCTACGATCAGTACTTC.